Sequencing of this T cell receptor beta chain was carried out in a study of T cell repertoires in cytomegalovirus infection. About the study: Public TCR beta signatures were indicative of both CMV infection and a matching HLA type. General study points: Cumulated frequencies of public TCR beta families served to identify carriers of CMV plus the relevant HLA. CMV-specific TCR beta clonotypes restricted by HLA-C were the ones dominating the ex vivo response.

Concerning this clonotype: Its antigen is unidentified.

In TCRdb, the reads were re-called with MiXCR into one record per CDR3 protein. The table records around 240,000 distinct CDR3 sequences, about 23% of them present only once. Sequenced material: CD8+ T cells from PBMCs. The TCR was taken from a human donor in good health (CMV status not recorded). Some clones in this sample may be carry-over from other donors' samples.

For the CDR3, the DNA is TGCAGTGCTAAGGACAGGGAATACGCAGATACGCAGTATTTT. Protein sequence: CSAKDREYADTQYF. The V gene is TRBV20-1, the J gene TRBJ2-3, with 8 bases matching TRBD1. The junction had 7 bases not matched to a gene; V was cut back by 4 bases and J by 4 bases. CDR3 length: 14 amino acids. Germline assignment: CDR1 DFQATT and CDR2 SNEGSKA (reference sequence).